This T cell receptor (beta chain) comes out of a study of cytomegalovirus exposure and HLA in healthy donors. This CDR3 comprises 14 residues. The germline CDR1 and CDR2 sequences are SGHKS and YYEKEE (reference sequence). V lost 3 bases and J lost 5, with 11 bases in between. The PCR ran on 60 Vbeta and 13 Jbeta primers. As originally analysed: Later, an analysis found around 77 million unique TCR beta chains, and about 10 million of these were shared. The method was immunoSEQ multiplex PCR; TCRdb's version includes in-frame clones alone and lacks a portion of them. The V and J calls and clone size come from that table; D and trimming were worked out from the DNA. The sample carries 180,000 or so clones, roughly 9.4% recorded once. General study findings and limits: Rates of TCR association differed by HLA locus in a later analysis, with DRB1 highest and HLA-C lowest.

This clone occurred a few times. What it recognizes is unknown. The gene calls are TRBV5-5 and TRBJ2-2, with D perhaps TRBD1 (5 bases). Sequences were obtained from PBMCs. The TCR was taken from a woman younger than 45 in good health and CMV-seropositive. The CDR3 DNA is TGTGCCAGCAGCTCGGACATAGGGACCGGGGAGCTGTTTTTT. It translates to CASSSDIGTGELFF.